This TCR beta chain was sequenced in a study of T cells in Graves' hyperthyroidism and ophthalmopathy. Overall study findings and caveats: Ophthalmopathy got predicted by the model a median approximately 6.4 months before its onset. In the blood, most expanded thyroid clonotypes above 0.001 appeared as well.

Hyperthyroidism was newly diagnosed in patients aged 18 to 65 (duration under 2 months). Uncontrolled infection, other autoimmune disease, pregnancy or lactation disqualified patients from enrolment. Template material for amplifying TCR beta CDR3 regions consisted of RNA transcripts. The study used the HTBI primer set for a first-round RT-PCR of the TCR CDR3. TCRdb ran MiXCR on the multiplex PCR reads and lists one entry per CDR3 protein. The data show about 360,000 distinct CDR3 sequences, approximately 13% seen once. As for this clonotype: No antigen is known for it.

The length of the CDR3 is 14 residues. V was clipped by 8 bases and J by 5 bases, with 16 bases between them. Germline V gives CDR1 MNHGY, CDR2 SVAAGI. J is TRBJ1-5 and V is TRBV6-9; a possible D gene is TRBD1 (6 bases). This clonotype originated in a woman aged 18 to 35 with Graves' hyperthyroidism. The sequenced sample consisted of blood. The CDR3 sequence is CASGESGGYQPQHF. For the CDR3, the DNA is TGTGCCAGCGGAGAGAGCGGGGGCTATCAGCCCCAGCATTTT.